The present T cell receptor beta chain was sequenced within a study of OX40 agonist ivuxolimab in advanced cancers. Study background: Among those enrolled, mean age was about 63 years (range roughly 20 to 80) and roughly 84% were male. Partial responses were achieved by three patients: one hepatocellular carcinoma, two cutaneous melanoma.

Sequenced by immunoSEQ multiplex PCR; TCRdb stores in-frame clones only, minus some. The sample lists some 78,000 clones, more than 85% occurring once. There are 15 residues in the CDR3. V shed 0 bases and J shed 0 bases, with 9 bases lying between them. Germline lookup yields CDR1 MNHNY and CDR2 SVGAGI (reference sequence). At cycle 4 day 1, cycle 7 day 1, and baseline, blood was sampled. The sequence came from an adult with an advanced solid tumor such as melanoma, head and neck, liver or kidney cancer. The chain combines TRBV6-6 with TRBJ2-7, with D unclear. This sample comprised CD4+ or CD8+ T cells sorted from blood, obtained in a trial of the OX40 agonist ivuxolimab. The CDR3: CASSYSTMGSYEQYF. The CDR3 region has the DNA TGTGCCAGCAGTTACTCGACGATGGGCTCCTACGAGCAGTACTTC.